This T cell receptor beta chain derives from a study of high-grade serous ovarian cancer treatment subgroups. The wider study: Mean per sample: about 15,000 reads, around 7,100 unique TCR beta rearrangements. Study-wide results and caveats: Higher neoantigen levels went with greater TCR clonal relatedness.

Points on this clone: The antigen is unknown. Other DNA sequences in the sample encode the same CDR3.

The CDR3 has 12 residues. V shed 8 bases and J shed 1 base, with 6 bases lying between them. CDR1 MNHEY and CDR2 SVGAGI come from the germline V gene. Tumor samples were taken before definitive surgery or chemotherapy. Sequencing was performed with immunoSEQ multiplex PCR; in TCRdb, only in-frame clones are kept and a portion is missing. Here the sample spans about 8,000 clones, about 66% being singletons. The clonotype originates from a human donor with high-grade serous ovarian cancer. The sample comprised tumor tissue. This chain uses TRBV6-5 with TRBJ1-5; a weak D match, TRBD1 (5 bases). CDR3 loop: CASGDSNQPQHF. The CDR3 nucleotides are TGTGCCAGCGGGGACAGCAATCAGCCCCAGCATTTT.